This T cell receptor (beta chain) is drawn from a study of CD8 T cells in Susac syndrome. Study findings and constraints: The CD4+ T cell repertoires, which came from Susac syndrome patients, showed no sign of clonal expansion.

The germline CDR1 and CDR2 sequences are LGHDT and YNNKEL (reference sequence). The CDR3 is 15 amino acids. The ends were cut back, 3 bases at V and 1 base at J, with 13 bases in the middle. A note on this clonotype: Antigen unknown.

Random hexamers were used to reverse transcribe the RNA input (roughly 0.5 to 1 ug). TCRdb used MiXCR to reprocess the immunoSEQ multiplex PCR reads, holding one entry per CDR3 protein. Of around 170,000 distinct CDR3 sequences listed, around 95% are singletons. This sequence originates from a human donor with Susac syndrome. Source material: CD4+ T cells from PBMCs. The genes are TRBV3-1 and TRBJ2-7; possible D gene TRBD1, 5 bases. This CDR3 reads CASSHGTDNSYEQYF. As DNA, the CDR3 is TGTGCCAGCAGCCATGGAACGGACAATTCCTACGAGCAGTACTTC.